The clone carrying this TCR beta chain was picked up one time. In germline, CDR1 is SNHLY, CDR2 FYNNEI. The CDR3 spans 14 residues. The trim removed 6 bases at V and 6 bases at J, leaving 8 bases unmatched. This entry belongs to a study of blood T cell repertoires in COVID-19. Study as a whole: Material from acute and convalescent COVID-19 was sourced from the United States, Italy and Spain. Sample material is recorded as cDNA or gDNA derived from T cells, B-cell-depleted T cells, or PBMCs.

As handled by the study authors: Amplification of reference gene primers was used by the study to estimate nucleated cell counts. Only in-frame clones appear in the TCRdb table, and some are missing; sequencing was by immunoSEQ multiplex PCR. That table is the source of V, J and clone size, and D and trimming were worked out from the DNA. The sample has 120,000 or so clones, 65% to 90% seen once. The rearrangement joins TRBV2 to TRBJ1-5; TRBD1 matches at 7 bases. The sequence was collected from a woman of 80 years or more with acute or convalescent COVID-19. Sequencing used peripheral blood. CDR3 sequence (DNA): TGTGCCAGCAGGGCCGACAGGGCGGGTCAGCCCCAGCATTTT. This translates into CASRADRAGQPQHF.